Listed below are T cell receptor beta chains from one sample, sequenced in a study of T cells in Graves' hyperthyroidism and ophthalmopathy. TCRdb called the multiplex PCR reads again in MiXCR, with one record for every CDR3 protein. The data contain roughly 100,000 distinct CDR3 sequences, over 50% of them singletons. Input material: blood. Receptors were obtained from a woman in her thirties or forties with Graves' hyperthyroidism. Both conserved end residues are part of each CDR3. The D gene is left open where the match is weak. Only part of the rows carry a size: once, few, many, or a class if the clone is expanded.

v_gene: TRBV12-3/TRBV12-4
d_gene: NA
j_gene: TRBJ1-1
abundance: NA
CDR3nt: TGTGCCAGCAGTTACGCCCCCGGGACGAACACTGAGGCTTTCTTT
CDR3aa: CASSYAPGTNTEAFF

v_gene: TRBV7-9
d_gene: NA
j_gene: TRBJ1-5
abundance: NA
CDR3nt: TGTGCCAGCAGTCCCAGAGGCGGAAGCAATCAGCCCCAGCATTTT
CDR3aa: CASSPRGGSNQPQHF

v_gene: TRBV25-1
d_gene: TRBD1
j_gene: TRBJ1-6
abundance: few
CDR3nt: TGTGCCAGCAGGGGGACAGGGGAAAATTCACCCCTCCACTTT
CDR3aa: CASRGTGENSPLHF

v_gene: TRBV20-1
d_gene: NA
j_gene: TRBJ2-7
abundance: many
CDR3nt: TGCAGTGCTAGAGGGTGGAGACCCTACGAGCAGTACTTC
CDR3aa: CSARGWRPYEQYF

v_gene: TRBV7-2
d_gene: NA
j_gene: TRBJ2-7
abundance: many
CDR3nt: TGTGCCAGCAGCTTAAGAGTGAGGGGCTCCTACGAGCAGTACTTC
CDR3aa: CASSLRVRGSYEQYF

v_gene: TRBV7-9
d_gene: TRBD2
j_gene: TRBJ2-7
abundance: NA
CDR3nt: TGTGCCAGCTCACCGGGACTAGCGGGAACCTACGAGCAGTACTTC
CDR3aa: CASSPGLAGTYEQYF

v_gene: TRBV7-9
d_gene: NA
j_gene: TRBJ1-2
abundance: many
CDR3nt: TGTGCCAGCGCCCCGCGTCGGTATGGCTACACCTTC
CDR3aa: CASAPRRYGYTF

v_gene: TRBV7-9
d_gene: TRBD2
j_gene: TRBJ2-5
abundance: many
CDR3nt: TGTGCCAGCAGCTTATCAACCGGGAGGGGGGAGACCCAGTACTTC
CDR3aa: CASSLSTGRGETQYF

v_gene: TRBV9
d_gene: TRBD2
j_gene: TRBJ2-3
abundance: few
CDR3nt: TGTGCCAGCAGCCACCATGGACTAGCGGGAGCAGATACGCAGTATTTT
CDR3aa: CASSHHGLAGADTQYF

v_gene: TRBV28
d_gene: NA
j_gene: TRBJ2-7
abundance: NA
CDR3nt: TGTGCCAGCAGTGGGATATACGAGCAGTACTTC
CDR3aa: CASSGIYEQYF

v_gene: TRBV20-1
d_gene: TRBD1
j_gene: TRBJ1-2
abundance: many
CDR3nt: TGCAGTGCGCCGACAGGACAGGCTTATGGCTACACCTTC
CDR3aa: CSAPTGQAYGYTF

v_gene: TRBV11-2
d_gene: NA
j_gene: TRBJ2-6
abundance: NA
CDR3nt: TGTGCCAACATTAGGGGGGCCAACGTCCTGACTTTC
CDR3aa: CANIRGANVLTF

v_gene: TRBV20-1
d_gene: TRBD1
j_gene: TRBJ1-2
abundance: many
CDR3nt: TGCAGTGCTCGCCCTGGGACAGGGGGCATGTATGGCTACACCTTC
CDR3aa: CSARPGTGGMYGYTF

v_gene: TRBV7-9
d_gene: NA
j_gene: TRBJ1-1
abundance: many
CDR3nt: TGTGCCAGCAGCTTTAGCAGACGGGGGACTGAAGCTTTCTTT
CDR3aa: CASSFSRRGTEAFF

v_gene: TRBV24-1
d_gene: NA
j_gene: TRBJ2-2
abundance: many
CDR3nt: TGTGCCACCAGTGACAGGAACACCGGGGAGCTGTTTTTT
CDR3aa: CATSDRNTGELFF

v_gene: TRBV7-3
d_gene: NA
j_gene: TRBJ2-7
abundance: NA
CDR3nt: TGTGCCAGCAGCTTTCCGGGGAGGGAGCAGTACTTC
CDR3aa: CASSFPGREQYF

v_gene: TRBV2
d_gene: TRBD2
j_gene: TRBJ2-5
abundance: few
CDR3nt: TGTGCCAGCAGTTCCCGATTGCCGGGACTAGCGGGAGGGCGAGAGACCCAGTACTTC
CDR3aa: CASSSRLPGLAGGRETQYF

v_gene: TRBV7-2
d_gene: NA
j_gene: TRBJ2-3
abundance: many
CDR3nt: TGTGCCAGCAGCAACTGGGGTACGCAGTATTTT
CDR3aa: CASSNWGTQYF

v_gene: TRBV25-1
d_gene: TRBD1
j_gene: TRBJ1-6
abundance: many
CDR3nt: TGTGCCAGCATGGAGGGGGCAAATTCACCCCTCCACTTT
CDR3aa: CASMEGANSPLHF

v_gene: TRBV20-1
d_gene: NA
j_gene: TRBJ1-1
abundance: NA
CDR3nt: TGCAGTGCTCCCCGAGTGGGCACTGAAGCTTTCTTT
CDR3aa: CSAPRVGTEAFF

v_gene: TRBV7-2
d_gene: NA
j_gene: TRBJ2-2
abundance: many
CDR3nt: TGTGCCAGCAGCTTAGCTGTCCCCGGGGAGCTGTTTTTT
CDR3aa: CASSLAVPGELFF

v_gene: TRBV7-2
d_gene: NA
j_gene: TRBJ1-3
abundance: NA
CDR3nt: TGTGCCAGCAGCTTAGGATGGACGGGGGCTGGAAACACCATATATTTT
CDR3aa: CASSLGWTGAGNTIYF

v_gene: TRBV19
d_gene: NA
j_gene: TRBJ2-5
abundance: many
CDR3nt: TGTGCCAGTAGGCAGTCGGGGGAGACCCAGTACTTC
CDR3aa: CASRQSGETQYF

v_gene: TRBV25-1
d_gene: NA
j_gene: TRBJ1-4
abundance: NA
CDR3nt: TGTGCCGGCAGATGGGAGGCTGGGGAAAAACTGTTTTTT
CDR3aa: CAGRWEAGEKLFF

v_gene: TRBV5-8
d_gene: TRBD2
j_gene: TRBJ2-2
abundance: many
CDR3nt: TGTGCCAGCAGCTTACCATTAGCGGGGGCGAACACCGGGGAGCTGTTTTTT
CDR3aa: CASSLPLAGANTGELFF

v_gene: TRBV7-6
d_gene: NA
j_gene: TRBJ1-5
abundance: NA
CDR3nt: TGTGCTAGCAGCCTAGGGTCAGGATATAGCGATCAGCCCCAGCATTTT
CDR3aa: CASSLGSGYSDQPQHF

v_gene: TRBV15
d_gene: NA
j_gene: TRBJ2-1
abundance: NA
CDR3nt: TGTGCCACCAGCAGAGAGAGGAGCTCCTACGATGAGCAGTTCTTC
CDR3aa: CATSRERSSYDEQFF

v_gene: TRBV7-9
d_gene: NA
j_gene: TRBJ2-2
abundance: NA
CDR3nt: TGTGCCAGCACCTTACTGACAGGGAGGACCGGGGAGCTGTTTTTT
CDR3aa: CASTLLTGRTGELFF

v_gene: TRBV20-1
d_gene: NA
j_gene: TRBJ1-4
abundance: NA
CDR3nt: TGCAGTGCCGAAGAGGGGGGTGAGGATGAAAAACTGTTTTTT
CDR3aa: CSAEEGGEDEKLFF

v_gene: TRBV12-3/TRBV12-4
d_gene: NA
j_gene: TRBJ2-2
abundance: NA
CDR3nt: TGTGCCAGCAGTTTAGCGGGCGGGGCGGAGCTGTTTTTT
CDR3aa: CASSLAGGAELFF

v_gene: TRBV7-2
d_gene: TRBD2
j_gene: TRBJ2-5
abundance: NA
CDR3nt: TGCGCCAGCAGCTTCGGGGGGAGGGAGACCCAGTACTTC
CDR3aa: CASSFGGRETQYF

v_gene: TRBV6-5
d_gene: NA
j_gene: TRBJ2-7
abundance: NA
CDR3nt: TGTGCCAGCAGTCCGGGACGGCCGGCGGGGGAGCAGTACTTC
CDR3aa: CASSPGRPAGEQYF

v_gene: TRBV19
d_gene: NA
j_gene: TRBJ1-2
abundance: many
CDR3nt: TGTGCCAGTACGCCAGGGGCTAACTATGGCTACACCTTC
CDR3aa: CASTPGANYGYTF

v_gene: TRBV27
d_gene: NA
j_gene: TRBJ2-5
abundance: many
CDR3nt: TGTGCCAGCAGGGGACTGTACCAAGAGACCCAGTACTTC
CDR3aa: CASRGLYQETQYF

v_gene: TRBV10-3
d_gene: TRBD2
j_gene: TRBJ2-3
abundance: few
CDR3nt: TGTGCCATCAGTGACTCTCGGACTAGCGGGAGGCCTAGCACAGATACGCAGTATTTT
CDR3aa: CAISDSRTSGRPSTDTQYF

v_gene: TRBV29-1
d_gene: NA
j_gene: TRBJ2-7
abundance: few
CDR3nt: TGCAGCGTTGAGGCGGGGCCGGGGGCCATCCCCTATTCCTACGAGCAGTACTTC
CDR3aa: CSVEAGPGAIPYSYEQYF

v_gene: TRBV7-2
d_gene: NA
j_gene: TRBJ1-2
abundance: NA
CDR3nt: TGTGCCAGCAGCTTGGGGAGCTATGGCTACACCTTC
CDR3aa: CASSLGSYGYTF

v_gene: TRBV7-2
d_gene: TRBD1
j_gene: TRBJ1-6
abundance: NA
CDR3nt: TGTGCCAGCAGCTTGTTGCCCGGGACAGGAACAAATTCACCCCTCCACTTT
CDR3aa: CASSLLPGTGTNSPLHF

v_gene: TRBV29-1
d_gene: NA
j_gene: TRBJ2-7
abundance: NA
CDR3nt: TGCAGCGTTGAAGAGGGGACACGCGAGCAGTACTTC
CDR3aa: CSVEEGTREQYF

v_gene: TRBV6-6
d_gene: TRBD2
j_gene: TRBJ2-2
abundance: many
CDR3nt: TGTGCCAGCAGTAACCCTCCTTTGCGGGAGGGCGGGGAGCTGTTTTTT
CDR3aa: CASSNPPLREGGELFF

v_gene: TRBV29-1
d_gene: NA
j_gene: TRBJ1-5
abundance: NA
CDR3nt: TGCAGCGCTGTTACGGGCAATCAGCCCCCGCATTTT
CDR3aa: CSAVTGNQPPHF

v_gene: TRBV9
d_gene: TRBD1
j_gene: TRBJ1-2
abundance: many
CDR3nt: TGTGCCAGCAGCTCAGACAGGGGCGGCTACACCTTC
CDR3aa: CASSSDRGGYTF

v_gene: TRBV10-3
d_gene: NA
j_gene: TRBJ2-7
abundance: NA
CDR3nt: TGTGCCATCAATGACGGGTACGAGCAGTACTTC
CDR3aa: CAINDGYEQYF

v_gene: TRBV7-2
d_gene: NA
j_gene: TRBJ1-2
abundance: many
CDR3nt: TGTGCCAGCAGCTTAGTGGCAGGGTCCAACTATGGCTACACCTTC
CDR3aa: CASSLVAGSNYGYTF

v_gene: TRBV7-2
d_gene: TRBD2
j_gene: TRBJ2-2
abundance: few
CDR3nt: TGTGCCAGCAGCAACGGGGGGGGCGGGAGGTCCGGGGAGCTGTTTTTT
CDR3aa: CASSNGGGGRSGELFF

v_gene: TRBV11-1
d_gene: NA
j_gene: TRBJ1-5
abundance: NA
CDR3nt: TGTGCCAGCAGCGACGGGGGCAGGAATCAGCCCCAGCATTTT
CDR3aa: CASSDGGRNQPQHF

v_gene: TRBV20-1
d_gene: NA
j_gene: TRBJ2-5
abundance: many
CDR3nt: TGCAGTGCTAGAGAGGGGGCCAAAGAGACCCAGTACTTC
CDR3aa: CSAREGAKETQYF

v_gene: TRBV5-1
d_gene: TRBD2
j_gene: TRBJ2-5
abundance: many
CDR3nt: TGCGCCAGCGGCGAGGGGACTAGCGGGCCAAGGACCCAGTACTTC
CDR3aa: CASGEGTSGPRTQYF

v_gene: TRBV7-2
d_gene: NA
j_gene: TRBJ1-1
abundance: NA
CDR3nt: TGTGCCAGCAGCCCACAGGGACTGAACACTGAAGCTTTCTTT
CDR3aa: CASSPQGLNTEAFF

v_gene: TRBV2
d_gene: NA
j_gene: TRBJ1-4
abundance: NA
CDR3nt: TGTGCCAGCAGTTACGGGGCCGTGGCAACTAATGAAAAACTGTTTTTT
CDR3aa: CASSYGAVATNEKLFF

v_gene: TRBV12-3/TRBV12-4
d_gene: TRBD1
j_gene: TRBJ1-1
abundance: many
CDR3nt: TGTGCCAGCAGTCCGCAGGGGGGGACTGAAGCTTTCTTT
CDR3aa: CASSPQGGTEAFF

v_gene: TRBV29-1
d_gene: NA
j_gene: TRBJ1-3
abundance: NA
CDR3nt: TGCAGCGTGGAGGACGGGCAGGCGAACACCATATATTTT
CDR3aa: CSVEDGQANTIYF

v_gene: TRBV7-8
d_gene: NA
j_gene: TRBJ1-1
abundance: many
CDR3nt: TGTGCCAGCAGCGTAGACACTTTTGGAACTGAAGCTTTCTTT
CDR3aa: CASSVDTFGTEAFF